The 9 T cell receptor beta chains given below trace back to one sample, sequenced in a study of T cell repertoires in cytomegalovirus infection. TCRdb called the reads again in MiXCR, with one record for every CDR3 protein. The data show 480,000 or so distinct CDR3 sequences, about 10% seen once. Sequencing was performed on PBMCs. These receptors all come from a human donor in good health (CMV status not recorded). Some clones in this sample may be carry-over from other donors' samples.

The count of this clonotype is one. V usage is TRBV5-1 and J usage is TRBJ1-5; D not certain. This CDR3 is 14 amino acids long. Trimming shortened V by 7 bases and J by 2 bases, and 13 bases separated the two germline ends. Germline V lookup: CDR1 SGHRS, CDR2 YFSETQ. CDR3 coding DNA: TGCGCCAGCTTTACTAGGTCGGGCAATCAGCCCCAGCATTTT. Its protein product is CASFTRSGNQPQHF. Supplemented by reference TRBV5-1 and TRBJ1-5, the full variable domain reads KAGVTQTPRYLIKTRGQQVTLSCSPISGHRSVSWYQQTPGQGLQFLFEYFSETQRNKGNFPGRFSGRQFSNSRSEMNVSTLELGDSALYLCASFTRSGNQPQHFGDGTRLSIL.

The table lists this clonotype with many counts. The rearrangement joins TRBV28 to TRBJ2-5; the D gene is possibly TRBD1 (6 bases). The CDR3 has 15 residues. V lost 3 bases and J 2 bases, leaving 13 bases between the germline ends. From germline, CDR1 is MDHEN and CDR2 SYDVKM. CDR3 amino acids: CASSLVTGAQETQYF. The CDR3 nucleotides are TGTGCCAGCAGTTTGGTGACAGGAGCTCAAGAGACCCAGTACTTC.

V is TRBV27 and J is TRBJ1-2; perhaps TRBD1 as D (5 bases). This CDR3 has 15 residues. Trimming pared 4 bases from V and 0 bases from J, leaving 12 bases between. Germline V lookup: CDR1 MNHEY, CDR2 SMNVEV (reference sequence). Here the CDR3 reads CASSSSPTANYGYTF. CDR3 nucleotide sequence: TGTGCCAGCAGTTCATCCCCGACAGCTAACTATGGCTACACCTTC.

This clonotype was counted at least ten times. The rearrangement joins TRBV6-1 to TRBJ1-6; the D gene is possibly TRBD1 (5 bases). The V end was cut by 1 base, the J end by 7 bases, with 11 bases between. The germline CDR1 and CDR2 sequences are MNHNS and SASEGT. The CDR3 extends over 15 amino acids. The CDR3 protein is CASSEGRAGNSPLHF. CDR3 DNA: TGTGCCAGCAGTGAAGGGCGGGCAGGGAATTCACCCCTCCACTTT.

This clonotype was counted ten times or more. V is TRBV7-3 and J is TRBJ2-5; D unresolved. The CDR3 spans 15 residues. The germline V gene encodes CDR1 SGHTA and CDR2 FQGTGA. V was pared by 3 bases and J by 2 bases, with 13 bases between. The CDR3 loop is CASSLRRRRQETQYF. CDR3 sequence (DNA): TGTGCCAGCAGCTTGAGAAGACGCCGACAAGAGACCCAGTACTTC.

There are many counts of this clonotype. V gene TRBV20-1 combines with J gene TRBJ2-3; TRBD2 aligns across 9 bases. The germline gives CDR1 DFQATT, CDR2 SNEGSKA (reference sequence). The V segment lost 5 bases and the J segment 2 bases; nucleotides outside the gene matches: 11. This CDR3 has 16 amino acids. The CDR3 here is CSAGHGAGGVTDTQYF. The CDR3 DNA reads as TGCAGTGCTGGCCACGGGGCGGGAGGGGTCACAGATACGCAGTATTTT.

This clonotype showed up many times. The rearrangement joins TRBV18 to TRBJ2-7; weak D call: TRBD2 (5 bases). Trimming removed 2 bases from V and 1 base from J, with 6 bases in between. The CDR3 totals 13 residues. Germline-derived CDR1 and CDR2 are KGHSH and LQKENI. CDR3 in amino acids: CASSPGGSYEQYF. The DNA for the CDR3 is TGTGCCAGCTCACCAGGCGGGTCCTACGAGCAGTACTTC. Looking up the rest from reference TRBV18 and TRBJ2-7 gives the full variable domain: NAGVMQNPRHLVRRRGQEARLRCSPMKGHSHVYWYRQLPEEGLKFMVYLQKENIIDESGMPKERFSAEFPKEGPSILRIQQVVRGDSAAYFCASSPGGSYEQYFGPGTRLTVT.

This clonotype was seen repeatedly, ten times or more. V gene TRBV6-5 combines with J gene TRBJ1-3, with TRBD1 as a possible D gene (5 bases). The V and J ends lost 2 bases and 2 bases respectively, with 7 bases between them. This CDR3 is built from 14 residues. From germline, CDR1 is MNHEY and CDR2 SVGAGI. CDR3 protein: CASSYRQTGNTIYF. The CDR3 DNA sequence: TGTGCCAGCAGTTACCGACAGACTGGAAACACCATATATTTT.

The table lists this clonotype with many counts. This CDR3 reads CASSASSGRVEQYF. For the CDR3, the DNA is TGTGCCAGCAGCGCATCTAGCGGGAGAGTCGAGCAGTACTTC. This rearrangement joins TRBV7-9 to TRBJ2-7; 10 bases align to TRBD2. Germline V lookup: CDR1 SEHNR, CDR2 FQNEAQ (reference sequence). The CDR3 contains 14 residues. Trimming removed 5 bases from V and 6 bases from J; junction bases left unmatched: 7.